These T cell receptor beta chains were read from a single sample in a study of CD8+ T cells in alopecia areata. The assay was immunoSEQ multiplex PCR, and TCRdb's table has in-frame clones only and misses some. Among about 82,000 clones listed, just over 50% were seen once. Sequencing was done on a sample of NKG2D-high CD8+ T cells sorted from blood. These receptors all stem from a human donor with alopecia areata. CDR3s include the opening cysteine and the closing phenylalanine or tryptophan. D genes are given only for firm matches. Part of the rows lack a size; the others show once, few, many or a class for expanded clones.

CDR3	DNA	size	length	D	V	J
CASSLYNEQFF	TGTGCCAGCAGCCTATACAATGAGCAGTTCTTC	-	11	-	TRBV5-6	TRBJ2-1
CASSPPVDDEQFF	TGTGCCAGCTCACCACCAGTCGATGATGAGCAGTTCTTC	-	13	-	TRBV18	TRBJ2-1
CASSQDSGNDEQFF	TGCGCCAGCAGCCAAGATTCTGGAAACGATGAGCAGTTCTTC	-	14	-	TRBV4-1	TRBJ2-1
CAAGQDLNNEQFF	TGTGCCGCAGGACAGGACCTTAATAATGAGCAGTTCTTC	once	13	TRBD1	TRBV6-5	TRBJ2-1
CASIHRGPNHEQYF	TGTGCCAGCATCCACAGGGGGCCTAACCACGAGCAGTACTTC	-	14	TRBD1	TRBV11-2	TRBJ2-7
CASSRTGSAYEQYF	TGTGCCAGCAGCAGGACAGGGTCCGCCTACGAGCAGTACTTC	-	14	TRBD1	TRBV11-2	TRBJ2-7
CASSSPGGDEQFF	TGTGCCAGCAGCTCTCCAGGGGGCGATGAGCAGTTCTTC	-	13	TRBD1	TRBV7-3	TRBJ2-1
CASSPDFWGYTQYF	TGTGCCAGCAGTCCCGATTTTTGGGGGTATACGCAGTATTTT	-	14	-	TRBV28	TRBJ2-3
CSSGPFGTGYNYGYTF	TGCAGCTCCGGTCCGTTCGGGACAGGGTATAACTATGGCTACACCTTC	-	16	TRBD1	TRBV29-1	TRBJ1-2
CASRLAGGPADTQYF	TGTGCCAGCAGGCTAGCGGGAGGGCCGGCAGATACGCAGTATTTT	-	15	TRBD2	TRBV27	TRBJ2-3
CATSRDGGGNQPQHF	TGTGCCACCAGCAGAGACGGGGGTGGCAATCAGCCCCAGCATTTT	few	15	-	TRBV15	TRBJ1-5
CASRTSYNEQFF	TGTGCCAGCAGGACCTCCTACAATGAGCAGTTCTTC	few	12	-	TRBV25-1	TRBJ2-1
CASVPAGGGELFF	TGTGCCAGCGTGCCAGCGGGGGGCGGGGAGCTGTTTTTT	-	13	TRBD2	TRBV27	TRBJ2-2
CSVAGQAMRNEQFF	TGCAGCGTTGCAGGGCAGGCAATGCGGAATGAGCAGTTCTTC	few	14	-	TRBV29-1	TRBJ2-1
CASSLATETQYF	TGTGCCAGCAGTTTAGCAACAGAGACCCAGTACTTC	-	12	-	TRBV28	TRBJ2-5
CASSPALGYEQYF	TGTGCCAGCAGTCCGGCTCTCGGCTACGAGCAGTACTTC	few	13	-	TRBV27	TRBJ2-7
CASREGGNEQFF	TGTGCCAGCAGAGAAGGGGGCAATGAGCAGTTCTTC	-	12	-	TRBV2	TRBJ2-1
CASSYGSGGEQYF	TGTGCCAGCAGTTACGGATCAGGGGGCGAGCAGTACTTC	-	13	TRBD1	TRBV6-6	TRBJ2-7
CASSGEVPGIVDTQYF	TGTGCCAGCAGCGGTGAGGTCCCGGGAATAGTAGATACGCAGTATTTT	few	16	-	TRBV14	TRBJ2-3
CASSLIAAANTEAFF	TGTGCCAGCAGTTTAATAGCGGCGGCGAACACTGAAGCTTTCTTT	once	15	-	TRBV27	TRBJ1-1
CSVLTGDSYEQYF	TGCAGCGTTCTGACAGGGGACTCCTACGAGCAGTACTTC	few	13	TRBD1	TRBV29-1	TRBJ2-7
CASSLEVPALDTQYF	TGCGCCAGCAGCTTGGAGGTGCCGGCATTAGATACGCAGTATTTT	-	15	-	TRBV5-1	TRBJ2-3
CASSGRQNHNEQFF	TGTGCCAGCAGCGGACGACAGAATCACAATGAGCAGTTCTTC	once	14	-	TRBV9	TRBJ2-1
CASSRRGLAGLDTQYF	TGTGCCAGCAGCCGCCGGGGACTAGCGGGTTTAGATACGCAGTATTTT	once	16	TRBD2	TRBV11-2	TRBJ2-3
CASSSGRNYEQYF	TGTGCCAGCAGTAGCGGGAGGAACTACGAGCAGTACTTC	-	13	TRBD2	TRBV27	TRBJ2-7
CSVEDRQSYEQYF	TGCAGCGTTGAAGATCGACAGTCCTACGAGCAGTACTTC	few	13	-	TRBV29-1	TRBJ2-7
CASRAGLGAFF	TGCGCCAGCAGGGCGGGCCTCGGAGCTTTCTTT	-	11	-	TRBV10-2	TRBJ1-1
CASSQGMTSGETQYF	TGTGCCAGCAGCCAAGGGATGACTAGCGGTGAGACCCAGTACTTC	few	15	TRBD2	TRBV14	TRBJ2-5
CASSLGQVNYNEQFF	TGTGCCAGCAGCCTTGGACAGGTCAACTACAATGAGCAGTTCTTC	-	15	TRBD1	TRBV7-9	TRBJ2-1
CASSLDWTGTEAFF	TGCGCCAGCAGCTTGGATTGGACAGGTACTGAAGCTTTCTTT	-	14	TRBD1	TRBV5-1	TRBJ1-1
CASWGQGYTEAFF	TGTGCCAGCTGGGGACAAGGGTACACTGAAGCTTTCTTT	-	13	-	TRBV27	TRBJ1-1
CASSLDGNEQFF	TGCGCCAGCAGCCTAGACGGCAATGAGCAGTTCTTC	few	12	-	TRBV4-1	TRBJ2-1
CASSRSQDRDSNEQYF	TGTGCCAGCAGCCGAAGCCAGGACAGGGATAGTAACGAGCAGTACTTC	-	16	TRBD1	TRBV19	TRBJ2-7
CASSPNEKLFF	TGTGCCAGCAGCCCAAATGAAAAACTGTTTTTT	-	11	-	TRBV28	TRBJ1-4
CASSHGKRTGGYNSPLHF	TGTGCCAGCAGCCACGGGAAGCGGACAGGGGGCTATAATTCACCCCTCCACTTT	-	18	TRBD1	TRBV11-2	TRBJ1-6
CASSLGETQYF	TGTGCCAGCAGTTTAGGGGAGACCCAGTACTTC	-	11	-	TRBV27	TRBJ2-5
CSVEEDSYEQYF	TGCAGCGTTGAAGAAGACTCCTACGAGCAGTACTTC	-	12	-	TRBV29-1	TRBJ2-7
CASSDSLADTQYF	TGTGCCAGCAGTGATTCGCTAGCAGATACGCAGTATTTT	few	13	-	TRBV25-1	TRBJ2-3
CASSLIAGGGEETQYF	TGTGCCAGCAGCTTAATAGCGGGGGGAGGGGAAGAGACCCAGTACTTC	once	16	TRBD2	TRBV7-2	TRBJ2-5
CASSPGRELQETQYF	TGCGCCAGCAGCCCCGGTCGTGAGCTACAAGAGACCCAGTACTTC	few	15	-	TRBV4-1	TRBJ2-5
CASRPPGETQYF	TGTGCCAGCAGACCCCCAGGAGAGACCCAGTACTTC	-	12	-	TRBV28	TRBJ2-5
CASTVGGILYNEQFF	TGTGCCAGCACCGTCGGGGGGATCCTCTACAATGAGCAGTTCTTC	-	15	TRBD2	TRBV2	TRBJ2-1
CASSYGGSDEQYF	TGTGCCAGCAGTTATGGGGGAAGCGACGAGCAGTACTTC	few	13	-	TRBV6-6	TRBJ2-7
CASSPGQVYEQYF	TGTGCCAGCAGTCCTGGACAGGTCTACGAGCAGTACTTC	-	13	TRBD1	TRBV28	TRBJ2-7
CATKTGGWTEAFF	TGTGCCACCAAAACAGGGGGCTGGACTGAAGCTTTCTTT	-	13	TRBD1	TRBV19	TRBJ1-1
CASSWDSPQGPQHF	TGCGCCAGCAGCTGGGACAGCCCTCAAGGGCCCCAGCATTTT	-	14	TRBD1	TRBV5-1	TRBJ1-5
CSASSGQWDEQYF	TGCAGCGCCTCTAGCGGACAATGGGACGAGCAGTACTTC	-	13	TRBD2	TRBV29-1	TRBJ2-7
CSVIITGSGEAFF	TGCAGCGTAATCATTACAGGGAGTGGTGAAGCTTTCTTT	few	13	-	TRBV29-1	TRBJ1-1